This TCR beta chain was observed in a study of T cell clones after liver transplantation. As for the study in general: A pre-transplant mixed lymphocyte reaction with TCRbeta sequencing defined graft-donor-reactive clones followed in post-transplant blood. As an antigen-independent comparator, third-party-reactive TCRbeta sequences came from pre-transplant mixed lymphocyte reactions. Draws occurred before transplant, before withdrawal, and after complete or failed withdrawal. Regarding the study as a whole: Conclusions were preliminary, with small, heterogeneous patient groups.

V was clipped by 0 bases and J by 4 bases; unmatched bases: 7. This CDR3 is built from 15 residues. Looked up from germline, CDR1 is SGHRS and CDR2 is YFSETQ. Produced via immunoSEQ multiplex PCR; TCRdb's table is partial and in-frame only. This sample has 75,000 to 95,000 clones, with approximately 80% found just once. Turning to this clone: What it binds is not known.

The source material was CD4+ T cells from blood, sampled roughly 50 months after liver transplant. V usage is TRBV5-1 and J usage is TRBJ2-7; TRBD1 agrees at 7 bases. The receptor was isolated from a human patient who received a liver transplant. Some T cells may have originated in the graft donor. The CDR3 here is CASSLESRGNYEQYF. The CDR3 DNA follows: TGCGCCAGCAGCTTGGAAAGCAGGGGGAATTACGAGCAGTACTTC.